This entry features one T cell receptor (beta chain) sequence. Its matching antigen is unknown. All donors were healthy HIV-negative adults lacking recent acute infections or vaccinations. The data originate from a study of shared clonotypes between healthy human individuals. Study details: CD8 memory received one plate per donor, CD8 naive two, CD4 memory three and CD4 naive three. Study-wide findings and caveats: Estimated richness was generally greater in naive than memory subsets.

This CDR3 has 15 residues. V trimming: 1 base; J trimming: 5 bases; junction bases outside the gene matches: 7. Germline values: CDR1 SGHRS, CDR2 YFSETQ. The protocol was immunoSEQ multiplex PCR, while the TCRdb copy is restricted to in-frame clones and leaves out a portion. This sample has 2 million to 3 million clones; approximately 92% occur once, and the top ten carry roughly 0.13%. The chain is built from TRBV5-1 and TRBJ2-5; TRBD2 agrees at 8 bases. The TCR originated in a man younger than 35 in good health. Sequenced: naive CD4+ T cells sorted from blood. The subset is: CD45RA+ positively selected. CDR3 sequence (DNA): TGCGCCAGCAGCTTGAACTGGGGCGGGGGGGAGACCCAGTACTTC. Translating it yields CASSLNWGGGETQYF. Looking up the rest from reference TRBV5-1 and TRBJ2-5 gives the full variable domain: KAGVTQTPRYLIKTRGQQVTLSCSPISGHRSVSWYQQTPGQGLQFLFEYFSETQRNKGNFPGRFSGRQFSNSRSEMNVSTLELGDSALYLCASSLNWGGGETQYFGPGTRLLVL.